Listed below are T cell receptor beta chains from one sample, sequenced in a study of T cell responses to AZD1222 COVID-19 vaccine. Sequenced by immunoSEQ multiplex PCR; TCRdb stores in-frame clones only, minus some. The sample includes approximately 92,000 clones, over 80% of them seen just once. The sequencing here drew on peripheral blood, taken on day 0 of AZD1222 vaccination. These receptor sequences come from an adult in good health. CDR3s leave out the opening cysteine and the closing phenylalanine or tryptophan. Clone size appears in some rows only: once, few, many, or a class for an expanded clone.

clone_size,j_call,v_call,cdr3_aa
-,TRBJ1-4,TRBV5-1,ASSLAGGLTNEKLF
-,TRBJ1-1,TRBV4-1,ASSQKQEGGEAF
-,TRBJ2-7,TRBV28,ASKDNEQY
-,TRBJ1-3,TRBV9,ASSFPSREAGNTIY
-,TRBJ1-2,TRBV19,ASTGTGALNYGYT
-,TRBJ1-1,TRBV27,ASSWTGENTEAF
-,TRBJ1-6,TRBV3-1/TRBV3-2,ASSQTRLSSYNSPLH
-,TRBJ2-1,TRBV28,ASSETSGTNEQF
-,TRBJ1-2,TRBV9,ASSVSTNYGYT
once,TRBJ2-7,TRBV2,ASTPGLAGSYEQY
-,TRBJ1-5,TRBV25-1,ASRRGPNQPQH
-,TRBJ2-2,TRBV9,ASSVGGGNTGELF
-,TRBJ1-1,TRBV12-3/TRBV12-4,ASSLPSPEAF
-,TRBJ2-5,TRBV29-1,SAIDRGETQY
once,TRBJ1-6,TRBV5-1,ASSVGQRISPLH
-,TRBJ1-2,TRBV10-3,AIGGTGNFGRGYT
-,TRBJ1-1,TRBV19,ASSISRGGPPAF
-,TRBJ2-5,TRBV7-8,ASSIGTSGRGSQETQY
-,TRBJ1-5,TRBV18,ASSQGARNQPQH
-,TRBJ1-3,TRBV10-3,AISEGATGNTIY
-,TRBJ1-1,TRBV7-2,ASSLGGPRSTEAF
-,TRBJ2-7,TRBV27,ASSLSGRRRWGTYEQY
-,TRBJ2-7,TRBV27,ASNFRDKAYEQY
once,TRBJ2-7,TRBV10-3,AIRAGGGTYEQY
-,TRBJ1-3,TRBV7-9,ASSLGDAGNTIY
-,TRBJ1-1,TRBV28,ASRPPDDRGAMNTEAF
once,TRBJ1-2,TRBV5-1,ASSLGGAVWGYT
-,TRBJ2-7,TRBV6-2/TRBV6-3,ASSRDGQSSYEQY
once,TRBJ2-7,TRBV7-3,ASSPRPSSYEQY
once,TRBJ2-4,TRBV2,ASSSRTGLTKNIQY
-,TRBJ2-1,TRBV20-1,SASLLAHEQF
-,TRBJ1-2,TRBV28,ASSFSLFPRQGVYGYT
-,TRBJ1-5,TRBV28,AVTPASGPNQPQH
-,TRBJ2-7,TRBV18,ASSPHHRGEQY
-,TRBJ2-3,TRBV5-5,ASSFSVQPTDTQY
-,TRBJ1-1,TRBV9,ASSVTGSTEAF
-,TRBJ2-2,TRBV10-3,AISESSGRTGGELF
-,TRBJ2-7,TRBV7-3,ASSSGGGGPSSYEQY
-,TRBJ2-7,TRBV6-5,ASSYSGGLSYEQY
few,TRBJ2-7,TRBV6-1,ASSEAGQGYYEQY
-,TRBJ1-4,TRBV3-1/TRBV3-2,ASSQGLAGRVATNEKLF
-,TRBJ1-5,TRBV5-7,ASSLGGGGCNQPQH
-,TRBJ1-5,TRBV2,ATGEGNQPQH
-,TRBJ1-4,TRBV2,ASSEPRGGSNEKLF
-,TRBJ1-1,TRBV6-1,ASSDDRYTEAF
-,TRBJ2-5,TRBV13,ASSLMVTVQETQY
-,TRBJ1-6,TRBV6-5,ASSYSTGANSPLH
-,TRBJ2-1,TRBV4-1,ASSTHSLLRAF
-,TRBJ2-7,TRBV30,AWRGVYEQY
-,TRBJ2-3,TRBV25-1,ASSDQGPDTQY
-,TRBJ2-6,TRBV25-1,ASSVYSGANVLT
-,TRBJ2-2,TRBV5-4,ASSGGQRTGELF
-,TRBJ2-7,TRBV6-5,ASSYSAGGYEQY
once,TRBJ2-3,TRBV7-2,ASSLGLAGTTDTQY
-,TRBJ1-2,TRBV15,ATSRDAGYGYT